This paragraph covers one TCR beta chain sequence. V gave up 3 bases and J gave up 3 bases, with 13 bases separating them. Germline V gene sequence: CDR1 SSHAT, CDR2 FNYEAQ (reference sequence). The CDR3 length is 15 residues. The sample comes from a study of cytomegalovirus exposure and HLA in healthy donors. Both 60 Vbeta primers and 13 Jbeta primers went into the PCR. Libraries were prepared by immunoSEQ multiplex PCR; TCRdb keeps only in-frame clonotypes and omits some of them. The sample lists over 150,000 clones, roughly 88% seen once, with under 1.5% in the top ten. Sequences were obtained from PBMCs. The sequence came from a girl aged 2 to 10 in good health and CMV-seropositive. V usage is TRBV7-7 and J usage is TRBJ2-3; no definite D call. In nucleotides, the CDR3 is TGTGCCAGCAGCTTTAGTAGCAATGGGACAGATACGCAGTATTTT. As protein: CASSFSSNGTDTQYF.